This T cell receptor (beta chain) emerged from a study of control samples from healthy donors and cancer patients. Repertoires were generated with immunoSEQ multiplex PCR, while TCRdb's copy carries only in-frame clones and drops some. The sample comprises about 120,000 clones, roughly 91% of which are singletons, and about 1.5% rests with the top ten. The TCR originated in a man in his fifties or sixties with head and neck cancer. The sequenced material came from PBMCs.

CDR3 sequence reads: CASTRGNTEAFF. The CDR3 nucleotides are TGTGCCAGCACGAGGGGGAACACTGAAGCTTTCTTT. V gene TRBV12-3 or TRBV12-4 combines with J gene TRBJ1-1; D is perhaps TRBD1 (5 bases). Trimming pared 7 bases from V and 1 base from J, leaving 7 bases between. This CDR3 region has 12 residues.